The TCR beta chain described here comes from a study of T cell responses to AZD1222 COVID-19 vaccine. The study's findings and limits: Donors were largely white British and mainly female; clonal diversity was possibly underestimated. Spike-wide coverage was observed for vaccine-associated CD4 TCRs, with dominant responses at 160-218 and 743-854.

The assay was immunoSEQ multiplex PCR, and TCRdb's table has in-frame clones only and misses some. The profile shows around 78,000 clones, over 75% of them singletons. As concerns this clone: Its target is unknown.

The CDR3 spans 16 residues. In germline, CDR1 is SQVTM, CDR2 ANQGSEA. The V and J ends lost 8 bases and 4 bases, in that order; junction bases with no gene match: 13. The chain links TRBV29-1 to TRBJ2-3; TRBD2 matches 12 bases. The sequence was obtained from an adult in good health. The specimen comprised peripheral blood, sampled on day 0 of MenACWY control vaccination. The CDR3 sequence is CSSPGASGGAPDTQYF. CDR3 sequence (DNA): TGCAGCTCGCCGGGGGCTAGCGGGGGGGCCCCAGATACGCAGTATTTT.